This T cell receptor (beta chain) came from a study of blood T cell repertoires in COVID-19. The CDR3 extends over 17 amino acids. Authors' analysis steps: How many nucleated cells were present was estimated from reference gene primer amplification. This table comes from immunoSEQ multiplex PCR, and its TCRdb copy is limited to in-frame clones, with some not included. The V and J calls and clone size come from that table; D and trimming were worked out from the DNA. This sample has about 320,000 clones, with about 84% found just once. Sequencing was done on a sample of peripheral blood. The receptor was isolated from a woman in her forties or fifties with acute or convalescent COVID-19. This chain joins TRBV21-1 and TRBJ1-6; the table's D gene call, TRBD1, was not cross checked with the DNA. TRBV21-1 is a listed pseudogene. The CDR3 DNA is TGTGCCAGCAGCAAAGGAGGGGGCAGGGGTGATAATTCACCCCTCCACTTT. Protein sequence: CASSKGGGRGDNSPLHF.